The 22 T cell receptor beta chains listed next were all sequenced from one sample in a study of cytomegalovirus exposure and HLA in healthy donors. Primers included in the PCR were 60 Vbeta and 13 Jbeta primers. Assay used: immunoSEQ multiplex PCR; TCRdb lists only in-frame clones, some missing. The sample yields 80,000 to 130,000 clones, approximately 73% seen once. The specimen was PBMCs. These receptors were taken from a woman in her forties or fifties in good health and CMV-seropositive.

The chain employs TRBV21-1 and TRBJ1-5. TRBV21-1 is an annotated pseudogene. This CDR3 comprises 18 residues. In nucleotides, the CDR3 is TGTGCCCTCTCTAAAAGCGGGGGTAAGTGGTGTAGCAATCAGCCCCAGCATTTT. This translates into CALSKSGGKWCSNQPQHF.

This clone was seen just once. A read error may produce the germline difference seen at one junction end. CDR3 nucleotides: TGTTCCAGCAGCACAGGGAGCTCCTACGAGCAGTACTTC. This sequence encodes CSSSTGSSYEQYF. The chain employs TRBV7-9 and TRBJ2-7; TRBD1 is a possible D gene (6 bases). Germline CDR1 is SEHNR and CDR2 is FQNEAQ (reference sequence). CDR3 length: 13 residues. Drawing the rest from reference TRBV7-9 and TRBJ2-7, the complete variable domain is DTGVSQNPRHKITKRGQNVTFRCDPISEHNRLYWYRQTLGQGPEFLTYFQNEAQLEKSRLLSDRFSAERPKGSFSTLEIQRTEQGDSAMYLCSSSTGSSYEQYFGPGTRLTVT.

The chain employs TRBV21-1 and TRBJ2-5; TRBD2 was called by the table and not checked on the DNA. TRBV21-1 corresponds to a pseudogene. This CDR3 spans 16 amino acids. The CDR3, as DNA: TGTGCCAGCAGCAAAGAAGGCGGGCGGAACCAAGAGACCCAGTACTTC. It is translated as CASSKEGGRNQETQYF.

This clone was detected a few times. The rearrangement joins TRBV6-6 to TRBJ1-1; D uncertain. Germline V CDR1 and CDR2: MNHNY, SVGAGI (reference sequence). The CDR3 is made up of 15 amino acids. V was trimmed by 0 bases and J by 0 bases, leaving 8 bases between them. The CDR3 bases are TGTGCCAGCAGTTACTCACCGGGGTTGAACACTGAAGCTTTCTTT. This encodes CASSYSPGLNTEAFF.

For the CDR3, the DNA is TGTGCCAGCAGCCGTAGCGGGAGGCCCTCCTACGAGCAGTACTTC. This codes for CASSRSGRPSYEQYF. The rearrangement joins TRBV7-9 to TRBJ2-5; 10 positions agree with TRBD2. The better agreement between TRBJ2-7 and the DNA end casts doubt on the J call. Germline CDR1 and CDR2: SEHNR and FQNEAQ (reference sequence). The CDR3 consists of 15 residues.

The chain joins TRBV27 to TRBJ2-3; 8 bases map to TRBD2. V gave up 0 bases and J gave up 1 base; unmatched junction bases: 3. Germline V CDR1 and CDR2: MNHEY, SMNVEV (reference sequence). CDR3 length: 16 residues. In DNA form, the CDR3 reads TGTGCCAGCAGTTTATCTACGGGGGGGGGCACAGATACGCAGTATTTT. It translates to CASSLSTGGGTDTQYF.

The gene calls are TRBV9 and TRBJ1-5; 8 bases are a match to TRBD1. V lost 0 bases, J lost 2 bases, and 16 bases stayed unmatched. Per the germline V gene, CDR1 is SGDLS and CDR2 is YYNGEE. This CDR3 contains 20 residues. For the CDR3, the DNA is TGTGCCAGCAGCGTAGTCAACCCTGGGGACAGGCGGGTCGGCAATCAGCCCCAGCATTTT. This codes for CASSVVNPGDRRVGNQPQHF.

J is TRBJ1-6 and V is TRBV18, with D possibly matching TRBD1 (6 bases). This CDR3 comprises 16 residues. The V end was cut by 1 base, the J end by 3 bases, with 10 bases between. CDR1 is KGHSH, CDR2 LQKENI, per germline. CDR3: CASSPLQGDYNSPLHF. The CDR3 coding sequence is TGTGCCAGCTCACCACTACAGGGTGACTATAATTCACCCCTCCACTTT. Full variable domain (remainder filled in from reference TRBV18 and TRBJ1-6): NAGVMQNPRHLVRRRGQEARLRCSPMKGHSHVYWYRQLPEEGLKFMVYLQKENIIDESGMPKERFSAEFPKEGPSILRIQQVVRGDSAAYFCASSPLQGDYNSPLHFGNGTRLTVT.

The CDR3 nucleotides read TGTGCCAGCAGCCTATTTACAAGTTCGGGCCCAGGGACAGATACGCAGTATTTT. This codes for CASSLFTSSGPGTDTQYF. The rearrangement joins TRBV14 to TRBJ2-3; D possibly corresponds to TRBD1 (5 bases). CDR1 is SGHDN, CDR2 FVKESK, per germline. The length of the CDR3 is 18 residues. V dropped 4 bases and J dropped 3 bases, with 23 bases sitting between them. Full variable domain (remainder filled in from reference TRBV14 and TRBJ2-3): EAGVTQFPSHSVIEKGQTVTLRCDPISGHDNLYWYRRVMGKEIKFLLHFVKESKQDESGMPNNRFLAERTGGTYSTLKVQPAELEDSGVYFCASSLFTSSGPGTDTQYFGPGTRLTVL.

This rearrangement joins TRBV18 to TRBJ1-5; 7 bases match TRBD1. CDR3 length: 15 amino acids. In germline, CDR1 is KGHSH, CDR2 LQKENI. After removal of 3 bases from V and 3 bases from J, the junction contained 5 bases not matched to a gene. The CDR3 spells CASSPTGALNQPQHF. Written as DNA, the CDR3 is TGTGCCAGCTCACCTACAGGGGCTCTCAATCAGCCCCAGCATTTT.

This clone occurred once. The chain is built from TRBV20-1 and TRBJ1-1, with D tentatively TRBD1 (5 bases). In germline, CDR1 is DFQATT, CDR2 SNEGSKA (reference sequence). The CDR3 runs to 11 residues. The CDR3 DNA sequence: TGCAGCCAAAGGGGTGGCACTGAAGCTTTCTTT. Translating it yields CSQRGGTEAFF.

This chain joins TRBV12-5 and TRBJ2-2; unclear D gene. The CDR3 covers 14 residues. The V gene's germline CDR1 is LGHNT and CDR2 FRNRAP. Trimming cost V 6 bases and J 4 bases, with 12 bases left between them. Here the CDR3 reads CASGQRLSTGELFF. The CDR3 DNA is TGTGCTAGTGGCCAAAGACTGAGCACCGGGGAGCTGTTTTTT. The entire variable domain, with the rest obtained from reference TRBV12-5 and TRBJ2-2, is as follows: DARVTQTPRHKVTEMGQEVTMRCQPILGHNTVFWYRQTMMQGLELLAYFRNRAPLDDSGMPKDRFSAEMPDATLATLKIQPSEPRDSAVYFCASGQRLSTGELFFGEGSRLTVL.

The chain joins TRBV7-6 to TRBJ2-5; 8 bases are shared with TRBD1. The CDR3 loop spans 17 amino acids. V shed 5 bases, J shed 3 bases, and the junction held 14 bases outside the gene matches. CDR1 is SGHVS and CDR2 is FNYEAQ in the germline V gene. The CDR3, as DNA: TGTGCCAGCAGCCTTCTCGCTGGAGACAGGGGCGAAGAGACCCAGTACTTC. This gives the protein CASSLLAGDRGEETQYF.

The V gene is TRBV4-1, the J gene TRBJ2-1, with 11 bases lining up with TRBD2. The length of the CDR3 is 16 residues. V was clipped by 0 bases and J by 7 bases; unmatched bases: 5. Germline values: CDR1 MGHRA, CDR2 YSYEKL. CDR3 nucleotides: TGCGCCAGCAGCCAAGACCGGACTAGCGGGTGGAATGAGCAGTTCTTC. The encoded protein is CASSQDRTSGWNEQFF.

This rearrangement joins TRBV7-9 to TRBJ2-2; 9 bases match TRBD1. The CDR3 is made up of 15 amino acids. The ends lost 4 bases at V and 7 bases at J; junction bases unmatched: 7. The V gene's germline CDR1 is SEHNR and CDR2 FQNEAQ (reference sequence). The CDR3 here is CASSYPGQGSGELFF. CDR3 coding DNA: TGTGCCAGCAGCTACCCGGGACAGGGCAGCGGGGAGCTGTTTTTT.

The gene calls are TRBV11-3 and TRBJ1-1; D perhaps matches TRBD1 (5 bases). CDR3 size: 13 residues. Trimming pared 3 bases from V and 3 bases from J, leaving 8 bases between. Germline V gene lookup returns CDR1 SGHNT and CDR2 YENEEA. The CDR3 coding sequence is TGTGCCAGCAGCTTTATGACAGACACTGAAGCTTTCTTT. Translation gives CASSFMTDTEAFF.

This clone was counted only a few times. The chain couples TRBV5-1 to TRBJ1-3, with 11 bases lining up with TRBD1. Germline V CDR1 and CDR2: SGHRS, YFSETQ. CDR3 size: 15 residues. V lost 4 bases to trimming and J lost 5 bases; unmatched junction nucleotides: 5. This chain's CDR3 is CASSVDRGLRNTIYF. The CDR3 bases are TGCGCCAGCAGCGTGGACAGGGGGCTGAGAAACACCATATATTTT.

The gene calls are TRBV7-9 and TRBJ2-3; 10 nucleotides line up with TRBD2. Trimming took 0 bases from V and 2 from J; bases not matched to a gene: 8. Germline V lookup: CDR1 SEHNR, CDR2 FQNEAQ (reference sequence). CDR3 length equals 18 residues. The CDR3 region is CASSLASIAGGPTDTQYF. CDR3 in DNA: TGTGCCAGCAGCTTAGCTTCTATAGCGGGGGGCCCCACAGATACGCAGTATTTT.

The rearrangement links TRBV10-1 to TRBJ2-3, with D possibly being TRBD1 (5 bases). The CDR3 length is 14 residues. V gave up 4 bases and J gave up 5 bases, with 13 bases separating them. The V gene's germline CDR1 is WNHNN and CDR2 SYGVQD (reference sequence). The CDR3 spells CASSVGASVDTQYF. CDR3 in DNA: TGCGCCAGCAGTGTAGGGGCGTCGGTAGATACGCAGTATTTT.

Turning to this clone: The same CDR3 also results from other DNA sequences found in this sample. This CDR3 is CSVEDHSGGSNEQFF. CDR3 nucleotides: TGCAGCGTTGAAGATCACAGCGGGGGAAGCAATGAGCAGTTCTTC. The chain links TRBV29-1 to TRBJ2-1; 8 bases map to TRBD2. The CDR3 sequence is 15 residues long. The germline gives CDR1 SQVTM, CDR2 ANQGSEA. Unmatched junction bases numbered 7, after V lost 0 bases and J lost 6 bases.

This clone occurred a few times. Written as DNA, the CDR3 is TGCGCCAGCAGCCAAGATGGATCAGGGGGCAATCAGCCCCAGCATTTT. Protein sequence: CASSQDGSGGNQPQHF. The chain combines TRBV4-1 with TRBJ1-5; possible D gene TRBD1, 6 bases. Germline CDR1 reads MGHRA; CDR2 reads YSYEKL. There are 16 residues in the CDR3. V lost 0 bases and J lost 2, with 11 bases in between.

The CDR3 sequence is CASSQWGLAGVTDTQYF. Here the CDR3 DNA reads TGCGCCAGCAGCCAGTGGGGACTAGCGGGAGTAACAGATACGCAGTATTTT. The chain has TRBV4-1 and TRBJ2-3; TRBD2 matches at 14 bases. The trim removed 3 bases at V and 3 bases at J, leaving 5 bases unmatched. Germline loops: CDR1 MGHRA, CDR2 YSYEKL. This CDR3 contains 17 residues.